This T cell receptor beta chain was identified during a study of blood T cell repertoires in COVID-19. This table comes from immunoSEQ multiplex PCR, and its TCRdb copy is limited to in-frame clones, with some not included. The profile shows more than 200,000 clones, around four fifths of them singletons. Seattle patients were enrolled while actively infected and followed longitudinally. The germline V gene has CDR1 SGHKS and CDR2 YYEKEE (reference sequence). This CDR3 has 14 amino acids. Trimming took 4 bases from V and 9 from J, leaving 14 bases between them. The chain recombines TRBV5-5 with TRBJ1-6; D gene unclear. The TCR originated in an elderly woman with COVID-19, enrolled during active disease. Material for sequencing was peripheral blood. The CDR3 here is CASSTPGLGSPLHF. DNA for the CDR3: TGTGCCAGCAGCACCCCCGGTCTTGGTTCACCCCTCCACTTT. Drawing the rest from reference TRBV5-5 and TRBJ1-6, the complete variable domain is DAGVTQSPTHLIKTRGQQVTLRCSPISGHKSVSWYQQVLGQGPQFIFQYYEKEERGRGNFPDRFSARQFPNYSSELNVNALLLGDSALYLCASSTPGLGSPLHFGNGTRLTVT.